This T cell receptor beta chain was obtained from a study of CD8+CD57+ T cells in acquired aplastic anemia. This clonotype was seen at least ten times. The study profiled TCR beta VDJ and CDR3 using genomic DNA as template. TCRdb analysed the reads with MiXCR anew, one entry per CDR3 protein. This sample has 250,000 to 300,000 distinct CDR3 sequences, with 50% to 70% found just once. This CDR3 is built from 15 residues. The ends lost 2 bases at V and 2 bases at J; junction bases unmatched: 4. Germline CDR1 MNHEY, CDR2 SVGEGT. What was sequenced was sorted CD4+, CD8+, or CD8+CD57+ T cells (not recorded which) from PBMCs. The genes are TRBV6-2 or TRBV6-3 and TRBJ2-7, with 9 bases identical to TRBD2. The TCR was taken from a human donor with severe aplastic anemia or a healthy control (not recorded which). This CDR3 is CASSYEASGAYEQYF. DNA of the CDR3: TGTGCCAGCAGTTACGAGGCTAGCGGGGCCTACGAGCAGTACTTC.